Sequencing of this T cell receptor (beta chain) was carried out in a study of shared clonotypes between healthy human individuals (dated by TCRdb to the early 2020s). Background for the entire study: The cohort comprised a couple of women and a few men aged 18 to 49 years. For each donor, three plates each were used for CD4 naive and CD4 memory, two plates were used for CD8 naive, and one plate was used for CD8 memory. Leukapheresis yielded between about 0.85 and 10 billion PBMCs per donor. To estimate repertoire size and how much clonotypes are shared between individuals, the study performed deep sequencing of blood TCR repertoires from a handful of healthy adults. Libraries were prepared and TCR repertoires were sequenced by different laboratories using diverse techniques, in order to increase sequencing depth and limit assay-specific biases. What the research found in general, with its limitations: Pairwise subsampling indicated that sequencing depth was expected to affect the degree of clonotype sharing among donors. Higher generation probabilities were observed for clonotypes shared by all four sorted-subset donors than for non-shared clonotypes. Naive subsets generally had larger estimated clonotype richness than memory subsets did. Incomplete sequencing was indicated by rarefaction of sorted-subset datasets, despite the large sequencing depth. Sampling was restricted to blood, and TCR repertoires in tissues likely differ from the TCR repertoires found in blood. When a few donors were compared, the shared fraction of clonotypes was about 5% for naive CD4, about 4% for naive CD8, 2% to 2.5% for memory CD4, and less than 0.45% for memory CD8. Because the study included a small number of donors, the genetic and exposure-history diversity represented was limited.

According to the germline V gene, CDR1 reads MNHNS and CDR2 reads SASEGT. CDR3 length: 14 amino acids, cysteine to phenylalanine. Only CDR3 DNA is held: 42 bases, read in frame from base 1. The junction shows trimming of 0 bases on V and 5 bases on J, plus 8 bases between the germline ends. This clone has a handful of counts. The specificity of this receptor is unknown. Base qualities were left out, and no much larger clone turns up one base away. TCR CDR3 regions were amplified from genomic DNA by multiplex PCR using the deep immunoSEQ assay. Extracted genomic DNA from each cell subset was spread evenly across all wells of several immunoSEQ 96-well plates, with each plate serving as a replicate. For sorted subsets, about 200 ng genomic DNA, equal to some 30,000 T cell genomes, was loaded into each replicate PCR. The purified libraries were quantified using a Qubit 3.0 fluorometer, sized with a Bioanalyzer 2100, and then quantified again using the KAPA Library Quantification kit. A separate single-read 150-cycle Illumina NextSeq 550 flow cell was used to sequence each immunoSEQ 96-well plate. Per the authors' processing: Because only junctional sequences without quality scores were contained in the immunoSEQ output, filtering matching that applied to full-length reads could not be performed. To assign V/J genes and CDR3, sequences were annotated using PyIR, a Python wrapper for IgBLAST v1.9, with IMGT germline references. Reads with weak V/J assignments (E-value above 1e-6), missing CDR3, stop codons, out-of-frame junctions, or ambiguous translated residues were removed. V3J clonotypes were defined as sequences sharing an identical inferred V gene, J gene, and CDR3 amino acid sequence. Percentage overlap between repertoires was calculated by dividing the number of shared unique clonotypes by the size of the smaller repertoire. Richness of each repertoire was evaluated using RTK rarefaction, the Chao1 estimator, and Recon v2.1 estimates of unobserved clonotypes. For all TCRbeta clonotypes obtained by the gDNA method from a few donors, generation probabilities were computed with OLGA. The clones in this table, taken by TCRdb from immuneACCESS, are in-frame only. Not every clone is retained; where verified, under half of the shortfall comes from an unresolved V gene, and the cause of the rest is unknown. The V and J calls and clone size were taken over from that table, and D and trimming were inferred from the DNA. The sample table holds a few million clones, of which less than 95% were seen once. The ten largest account for 0.3% to 0.45% of the sample.

The donors were healthy, HIV-negative adults with no recently reported acute infections or vaccinations. Every donor was a Caucasian adult residing in Nashville, Tennessee, USA. CD4+ T cells were enriched by magnetic negative selection; naive cells were then positively selected on CD45RA, and the negative fraction formed the memory subset. After blood collection by leukapheresis, PBMCs were isolated using Ficoll-Histopaque density gradient centrifugation and then cryopreserved in the vapor phase of liquid nitrogen. Purity and quantity of every magnetically sorted T cell population were checked by analytical flow cytometry. Genomic DNA was isolated from every sorted fraction and measured by UV absorbance on a Nanodrop 2000c.

The V and J segments used are TRBV6-1 and TRBJ1-5; too little of a D gene remains to name it. Sequencing was done on a sample of naive CD4+ T cells from PBMCs. Interpreted using the paper, the cell subset or site label stands for: CD45RA+ positively selected. This clonotype was sampled from a man aged 18-30 years in good health. Some clones in this sample may be carry-over from other donors' samples. The sequence in DNA is TGTGCCAGCAGTGAAGCTTTGGACGATCAGCCCCAGCATTTT. This gives the protein CASSEALDDQPQHF.